The present T cell receptor beta chain was sequenced within a study of blood T cell repertoires in COVID-19. Study context: Material from acute and convalescent COVID-19 was sourced from the United States, Italy and Spain. PBMCs, B-cell-depleted T cells, or T cells were the source of the cDNA or gDNA that made up the material.

Methods used by the authors: Reference gene primer amplification gave estimated nucleated cell counts. Using immunoSEQ multiplex PCR, the repertoire was profiled, and TCRdb retains in-frame clones only, with some absent. V, J and clone size are those of that table, while D and trimming were read from the DNA. The profile covers 16,000 or so clones, with roughly nine tenths appearing a single time and under 13% taken by the ten largest. The source is a man older than 75 with acute or convalescent COVID-19. Material for sequencing was peripheral blood.

Here the CDR3 reads CASSRGLSTEAFF. The CDR3 bases are TGCGCCAGCAGTCGGGGACTGAGCACTGAAGCTTTCTTT. The V gene is TRBV10-1, the J gene TRBJ1-1; D might be TRBD1 (5 bases). Germline values: CDR1 WNHNN, CDR2 SYGVQD (reference sequence). Deletions cut 5 bases from V and 4 bases from J, with 11 bases between. CDR3 length equals 13 residues.